Following are 8 T cell receptor beta chains from one sample sequenced in a study of T cell repertoires in cytomegalovirus infection. TCRdb fed the reads into MiXCR, producing one record per CDR3 protein. The sample shows roughly 100,000 distinct CDR3 sequences, about 15% of them seen only once. The sequenced sample was PBMCs. These receptor sequences come from a human donor in good health (CMV status not recorded). Some clones in this sample may be carry-over from other donors' samples.

This clonotype has just a few counts. The chain links TRBV11-2 to TRBJ2-1; 9 nucleotides line up with TRBD1. Germline values: CDR1 SGHAT, CDR2 FQNNGV. Germline trimming cut 3 bases from V and 4 bases from J; bases unmatched to any gene: 1. CDR3 length: 14 residues. CDR3 loop: CASSFGTGYNEQFF. CDR3 in DNA: TGTGCCAGCAGCTTCGGGACAGGGTACAATGAGCAGTTCTTC.

This clonotype was seen repeatedly, ten times or more. CDR3 region: CAIRTEGDSPLHF. CDR3 in DNA: TGTGCCATCCGGACAGAAGGGGATTCACCCCTCCACTTT. The V gene is TRBV10-3, the J gene TRBJ1-6; TRBD1 is a possible D gene (6 bases). This CDR3 is 13 amino acids long. V lost 8 bases and J 8 bases, leaving 13 bases between the germline ends. Germline V gives CDR1 ENHRY, CDR2 SYGVKD.

The chain recombines TRBV7-3 with TRBJ2-1, with no clear D. Germline CDR1 is SGHTA and CDR2 is FQGTGA. The CDR3 length is 12 residues. V lost 4 bases and J 13 bases, leaving 14 bases between the germline ends. CDR3: CASSSTDRVQFF. CDR3 DNA: TGTGCCAGCAGCTCCACAGACCGCGTCCAGTTCTTC.

A remark on this clonotype: A much bigger clone sits one base away, suggesting this may be a read error. This chain joins TRBV7-2 and TRBJ1-1, with TRBD1 matching over 8 bases. The CDR3 has 14 amino acids. Germline V CDR1 and CDR2: SGHTA, FQGNSA. J was trimmed by 3 bases and V by 6 bases; bases with no gene match: 6. CDR3 in DNA: TGTGCCAGCAGATCTGCAGGGGGCCACACTGAAGCTTTCTTT. Protein product: CASRSAGGHTEAFF. The full variable domain, in which reference TRBV7-2 and TRBJ1-1 provide the parts outside the CDR3, is GAGVSQSPSNKVTEKGKDVELRCDPISGHTALYWYRQSLGQGLEFLIYFQGNSAPDKSGLPSDRFSAERTGGSVSTLTIQRTQQEDSAVYLCASRSAGGHTEAFFGQGTRLTVV.

The chain employs TRBV28 and TRBJ2-1; 8 bases agree with TRBD2. CDR1 and CDR2 from the germline V gene are MDHEN and SYDVKM. The V and J ends lost 8 bases and 9 bases, in that order; junction bases with no gene match: 12. This CDR3 has 14 amino acids. CDR3 protein: CASFPPGLGGEQFF. The CDR3 DNA reads TGTGCCAGCTTTCCTCCGGGACTAGGGGGTGAGCAGTTCTTC.

This clonotype was seen only a few times. The chain couples TRBV29-1 to TRBJ2-5; D not resolved. This CDR3 comprises 13 residues. V lost 1 base and J lost 5, with 11 bases in between. Germline V gene sequence: CDR1 SQVTM, CDR2 ANQGSEA. The CDR3 region has the DNA TGCAGCGTTGAAGGTTGGGCAGAGGAGACCCAGTACTTC. This gives the protein CSVEGWAEETQYF.

This clonotype occurred many times. This chain uses TRBV11-2 with TRBJ1-2, with D unclear. Trimming cost V 5 bases and J 6 bases, with 13 bases left between them. Germline CDR1 is SGHAT and CDR2 is FQNNGV. The CDR3 is 13 amino acids. The CDR3 protein is CASSQVPPDGYTF. The DNA for the CDR3 is TGTGCCAGCAGCCAGGTCCCTCCCGATGGCTACACCTTC.

This clonotype was picked up a small number of times. The chain carries TRBV5-1 and TRBJ1-2; the match to TRBD1 covers 8 bases. The CDR3 is made up of 14 amino acids. From germline, CDR1 is SGHRS and CDR2 YFSETQ. Trimming at V came to 0 bases and at J to 6 bases, leaving 4 bases not matched to a gene. CDR3 in amino acids: CASSLGDRSDGYTF. In nucleotides, the CDR3 is TGCGCCAGCAGCTTGGGGGACAGGTCGGATGGCTACACCTTC.